Following are 2 T cell receptor beta chains from one sample sequenced in a study of CD8+ T cells in alopecia areata. Treatment given: oral pan-JAK inhibitor, 5-10 mg twice daily. Extraction and reverse transcription of RNA yielded cDNA as the sequencing template. This table comes from immunoSEQ multiplex PCR, and its TCRdb copy is limited to in-frame clones, with some not included. This table holds a few hundred thousand clones, roughly 60% found once. The sample here was CD4+ T cells sorted from blood, taken at roughly week 52, from a patient treated with tofacitinib. All receptors come from a human donor with alopecia areata.

This clone has just a few counts. The genes are TRBV29-1 and TRBJ1-1, with 8 bases lining up with TRBD1. Trimming at V came to 7 bases and at J to 5 bases, leaving 9 bases not matched to a gene. Germline V CDR1 and CDR2: SQVTM, ANQGSEA. The CDR3 is 13 residues long. The CDR3 bases are TGCAGCGCAAAGACAGGGGTGGGGACTGAAGCTTTCTTT. This encodes CSAKTGVGTEAFF.

The V call is TRBV7-9, the J call TRBJ2-7, with 8 bases lining up with TRBD2. The trim removed 4 bases at V and 3 bases at J, leaving 8 bases unmatched. CDR1 is SEHNR and CDR2 is FQNEAQ in the germline V gene (reference sequence). The CDR3 sequence is 15 residues long. CDR3 loop: CASSSRGGQYYEQYF. As DNA, the CDR3 is TGTGCCAGCAGCTCCCGGGGGGGCCAGTACTACGAGCAGTACTTC.